This T cell receptor beta chain was found in a study of glioma-infiltrating T cells after dendritic cell vaccination. The PCR used 60 V beta and 13 J beta primers. Sequencing was performed with immunoSEQ multiplex PCR; in TCRdb, only in-frame clones are kept and a portion is missing. The top ten hold approximately 10% of the sample, which has tens of thousands of clones, 85% seen once. The receptor was derived from a human donor with glioblastoma. This sample comprised blood, obtained before dendritic cell vaccination.

CDR3 sequence reads: CASSASLAGGYVTQYF. CDR3 DNA: TGTGCCAGCAGCGCATCACTAGCGGGGGGTTATGTGACCCAGTACTTC. This chain links TRBV9 with TRBJ2-5; 12 nucleotides align to TRBD2. The CDR3 runs to 16 residues. Germline CDR1 and CDR2: SGDLS and YYNGEE. V dropped 3 bases and J dropped 7; count of bases not matched to a gene: 10.